The rows below give T cell receptor beta chains drawn from one sample of a study of T cell changes during pregnancy in multiple sclerosis. TCRdb keeps only in-frame clones here, not all; method: immunoSEQ multiplex PCR. Seen here are about 31,000 clones, around nine tenths observed once, and the top ten hold about 6.4%. The sample in question was CD8+ T cells from peripheral blood mononuclear cells, obtained in the second trimester of pregnancy. These receptors all stem from a female donor with multiple sclerosis, enrolled in a pregnancy study. Each CDR3 is given with its conserved first and last residue. The D gene is left open where the match is weak. Expanded clones get a size class; other rows say once, few or many, or leave the size out.

>TRBV4-2|NA|TRBJ2-7|NA
CASSQGKRSYEQYF
TGTGCCAGCAGCCAAGGCAAGAGGTCCTACGAGCAGTACTTC
>TRBV6-1|NA|TRBJ2-7|NA
CASSENPGSPYEQYF
TGTGCCAGCAGTGAGAACCCCGGGAGTCCCTACGAGCAGTACTTC
>TRBV27|NA|TRBJ1-5|TRBD1
CASSSSATGVGQPQHF
TGTGCCAGCAGTTCCTCCGCGACAGGGGTCGGTCAGCCCCAGCATTTT
>TRBV7-9|NA|TRBJ2-1|NA
CASSSTGIAYNEQFF
TGTGCCAGCAGCTCGACCGGGATAGCCTACAATGAGCAGTTCTTC
>TRBV4-1|NA|TRBJ2-7|NA
CASSQAGDSYEQYF
TGCGCCAGCAGCCAAGCGGGAGACTCCTACGAGCAGTACTTC
>TRBV13|NA|TRBJ2-7|TRBD2
CASSLASGGYEQYF
TGTGCCAGCAGCTTAGCTAGCGGAGGCTACGAGCAGTACTTC
>TRBV7-6|once|TRBJ2-1|TRBD2
CASSSRGSSDSEQFF
TGTGCCAGCAGCTCCCGCGGGAGTTCAGACTCTGAGCAGTTCTTC
>TRBV30|few|TRBJ1-3|NA
CAWRSQGPSSGNTIYF
TGTGCCTGGAGATCCCAGGGCCCATCCTCTGGAAACACCATATATTTT
>TRBV29-1|NA|TRBJ2-7|NA
CSVEDFEHEQYF
TGCAGCGTTGAAGATTTTGAGCACGAGCAGTACTTC
>TRBV7-9|NA|TRBJ1-3|TRBD1
CASSGDRMSSGNTIYF
TGTGCCAGCAGTGGGGACAGAATGAGCTCTGGAAACACCATATATTTT
>TRBV10-2|few|TRBJ2-1|TRBD2
CASRRDYGQYNEQFF
TGCGCCAGCAGGAGGGACTACGGGCAATACAATGAGCAGTTCTTC
>TRBV28|NA|TRBJ2-2|NA
CASSPRVDRTNTGELFF
TGTGCCAGCAGTCCCAGGGTAGACAGGACGAACACCGGGGAGCTGTTTTTT
>TRBV28|NA|TRBJ1-1|TRBD1
CASRRPNGQGEIRNTEAFF
TGTGCCAGCAGACGACCAAACGGACAGGGTGAAATAAGAAACACTGAAGCTTTCTTT
>TRBV15|NA|TRBJ2-1|NA
CATSSDSYNEQFF
TGTGCCACCAGCAGTGACAGCTACAATGAGCAGTTCTTC
>TRBV27|NA|TRBJ2-3|TRBD2
CASRSISGVSTDTQYF
TGTGCCAGCAGATCTATTAGCGGGGTTAGCACAGATACGCAGTATTTT
>TRBV4-3|NA|TRBJ2-2|TRBD1
CASSKDRLGTGELFF
TGCGCCAGCAGCAAGGACAGGCTTGGCACCGGGGAGCTGTTTTTT
>TRBV27|NA|TRBJ2-3|NA
CATQGQRSTDTQYF
TGTGCCACCCAGGGCCAGAGGAGCACAGATACGCAGTATTTT
>TRBV27|NA|TRBJ2-7|NA
CASSLSRELPYEQYF
TGTGCCAGCAGTTTATCTAGGGAGCTGCCCTACGAGCAGTACTTC
>TRBV6-1|few|TRBJ1-2|TRBD1
CASSEVQGERYGYTF
TGTGCCAGCAGTGAAGTCCAGGGGGAACGCTATGGCTACACCTTC
>TRBV4-3|NA|TRBJ2-3|TRBD2
CASSQDEAGVPDTQYF
TGCGCCAGCAGCCAAGATGAAGCGGGAGTCCCAGATACGCAGTATTTT
>TRBV5-6|NA|TRBJ1-1|NA
CASSLWGGLNTEAFF
TGTGCCAGCAGCTTGTGGGGGGGTTTGAACACTGAAGCTTTCTTT
>TRBV7-3|NA|TRBJ2-1|TRBD2
CASSLFVGGRAGDEQFF
TGTGCCAGCAGCTTATTTGTCGGCGGGAGGGCCGGGGATGAGCAGTTCTTC
>TRBV9|NA|TRBJ2-1|NA
CASSVAGVVNEQFF
TGTGCCAGCAGCGTAGCGGGAGTTGTCAATGAGCAGTTCTTC
>TRBV11-2|NA|TRBJ2-7|NA
CASSFGAGSSYEQYF
TGTGCCAGCAGCTTTGGCGCCGGGAGCTCCTACGAGCAGTACTTC
>TRBV30|NA|TRBJ1-2|NA
CASRVAPTLNYGYTF
TGTGCCTCCCGGGTTGCCCCGACCTTAAACTATGGCTACACCTTC
>TRBV10-3|NA|TRBJ2-1|TRBD2
CAISGGGLAGENEQFF
TGTGCCATCAGTGGAGGGGGACTAGCGGGGGAGAATGAGCAGTTCTTC
>TRBV19|NA|TRBJ1-1|NA
CASSYKGGNTEAFF
TGTGCCAGTAGTTACAAAGGGGGGAACACTGAAGCTTTCTTT
>TRBV18|few|TRBJ1-2|NA
CASSPHKQGTGYTF
TGTGCCAGCTCACCGCATAAACAGGGTACTGGCTACACCTTC